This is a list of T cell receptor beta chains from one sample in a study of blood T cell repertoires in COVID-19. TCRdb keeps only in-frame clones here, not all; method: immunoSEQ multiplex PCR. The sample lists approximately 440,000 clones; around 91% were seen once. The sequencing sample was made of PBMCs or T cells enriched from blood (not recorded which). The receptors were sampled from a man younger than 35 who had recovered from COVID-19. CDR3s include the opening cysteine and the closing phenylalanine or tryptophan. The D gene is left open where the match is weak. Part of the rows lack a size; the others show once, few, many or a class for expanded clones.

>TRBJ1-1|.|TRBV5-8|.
TGTGCCAGCAGCGCCAACCTCAGGGGCGGGACTGAAGCTTTCTTT
CASSANLRGGTEAFF
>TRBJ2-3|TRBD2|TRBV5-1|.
TGCGCCAGCCAGGAGCGGGGTGGCACAGATACGCAGTATTTT
CASQERGGTDTQYF
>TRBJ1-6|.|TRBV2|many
TGTGCCAGCAGACCCGCGGGGGGTTCTAATTCACCCCTCCACTTT
CASRPAGGSNSPLHF
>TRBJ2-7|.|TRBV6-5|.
TGTGCCAGCAGCCAAGGAGACAGTGCATACGAGCAGTACTTC
CASSQGDSAYEQYF
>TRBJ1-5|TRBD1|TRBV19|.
TGTGCCACATCCGGGACAGTATCCATTCAGCCCCAGCATTTT
CATSGTVSIQPQHF
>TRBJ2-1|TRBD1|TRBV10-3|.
TGTGCCATCTCGCGGGACAGGGGAATAAATGAGCAGTTCTTC
CAISRDRGINEQFF
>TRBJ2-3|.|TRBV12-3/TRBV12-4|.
TGTGCCAGCAGAACCGGGAGAACAGATACGCAGTATTTT
CASRTGRTDTQYF
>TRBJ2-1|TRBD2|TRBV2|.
TGTGCCAGCAGCCTCCGGACTAGCGGGAGCAATGAGCAGTTCTTC
CASSLRTSGSNEQFF
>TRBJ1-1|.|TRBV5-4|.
TGTGCCAGCAGCTCCTCACAGGGAAGGGGCACTGAAGCTTTCTTT
CASSSSQGRGTEAFF
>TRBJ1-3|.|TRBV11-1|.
TGTGCCAGCAGCTTGGACAGTTCGGGAAACACCATATATTTT
CASSLDSSGNTIYF
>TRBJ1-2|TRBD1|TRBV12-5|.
TGTGCTAGTGGACTCGGACAGGGTCTAGCTAACTATGGCTACACCTTC
CASGLGQGLANYGYTF
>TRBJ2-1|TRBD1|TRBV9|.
TGTGCCAGCAGCTGGGACAGTAACTACAATGAGCAGTTCTTC
CASSWDSNYNEQFF
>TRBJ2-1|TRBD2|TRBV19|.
TGTGCCAGTAGTATTTCTCAAGCGGGAGGTTACAATGAGCAGTTCTTC
CASSISQAGGYNEQFF
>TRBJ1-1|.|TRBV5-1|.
TGCGCCAGCAGCTTGCAGGGGCCAGGGGACACTGAAGCTTTCTTT
CASSLQGPGDTEAFF
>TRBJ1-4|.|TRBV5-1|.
TGCGCCAGCAGCCGGGGCGGGGGGGCCCAAACTAATGAAAAACTGTTTTTT
CASSRGGGAQTNEKLFF
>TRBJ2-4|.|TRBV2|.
TGTGCCAGCAGACTGATTCAATCTGCCAAAAACATTCAGTACTTC
CASRLIQSAKNIQYF
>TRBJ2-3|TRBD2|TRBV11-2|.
TGTGCCAGCAGCTTAATGGCGGGGGCAGATACGCAGTATTTT
CASSLMAGADTQYF
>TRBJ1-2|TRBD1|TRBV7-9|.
TGTGCCAGCAGCCTGGAATCGACAGGGAACTATGGCTACACCTTC
CASSLESTGNYGYTF
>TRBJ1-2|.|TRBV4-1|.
TGCGCCAGCAGCCAAGACAGGGGAAACTATGGCTACACCTTC
CASSQDRGNYGYTF
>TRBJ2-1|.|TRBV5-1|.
TGCGCCAGCAGCTCCCTTACTCCCCGGGAGCAGTTCTTC
CASSSLTPREQFF
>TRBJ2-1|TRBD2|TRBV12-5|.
TGTGCTAGTGGTTTCGTTAAGCGGGGGGGTCTTCTCCTCTCCTACAATGAGCAGTTCTTC
CASGFVKRGGLLLSYNEQFF
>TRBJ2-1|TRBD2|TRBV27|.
TGTGCCAGCAGTTCTCAAGCGGGAGGGCCCATCGATGAGCAGTTCTTC
CASSSQAGGPIDEQFF
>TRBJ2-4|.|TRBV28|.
TGTGCCAGCAGTTTAGGCGCGGGTGAGAGCTTAAACATTCAGTACTTC
CASSLGAGESLNIQYF
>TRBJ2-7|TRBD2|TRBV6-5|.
TGTGCCAGCAGCGCCGGGACTAGCGGATCCTACGAGCAGTACTTC
CASSAGTSGSYEQYF
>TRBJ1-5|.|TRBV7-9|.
TGTGCCAGCAGCCTGCATGGGAGTATGCCCCAGCATTTT
CASSLHGSMPQHF
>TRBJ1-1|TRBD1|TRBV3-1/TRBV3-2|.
TGTGCCAGCAGCAAAAAGACAGGGGCTGGTGAAGCTTTCTTT
CASSKKTGAGEAFF